The entry that follows covers one TCR beta chain sequence. Antigen: not known. This sample was taken from a study of cytomegalovirus exposure and HLA in healthy donors. Study outcomes and limitations: The listing of roughly 160 TCR beta chains classed them as cytomegalovirus-associated.

Deletions cut 5 bases from V and 0 bases from J, with 5 bases between. This CDR3 spans 13 amino acids. Germline CDR1 is SGDLS and CDR2 is YYNGEE. The PCR employed 60 Vbeta primers together with 13 Jbeta primers. Assay used: immunoSEQ multiplex PCR; TCRdb lists only in-frame clones, some missing. Altogether 150,000 to 200,000 clones are present, 65% to 70% being singletons, with the ten largest covering about 10%. Healthy bone marrow donors supplied every sample. The sample taken for sequencing was PBMCs. The gene calls are TRBV9 and TRBJ2-2; D unclear. The receptor comes from a man aged 30 to 39 in good health and CMV-seropositive. The CDR3 region has the DNA TGTGCCAGCAGTACTCCGAACACCGGGGAGCTGTTTTTT. The encoded protein is CASSTPNTGELFF.